This paragraph covers one T cell receptor (beta chain) sequence. Its target is unknown. The source of the sample is a study of T cell responses to AZD1222 COVID-19 vaccine. The study, taken as a whole, reports: Only a handful of AZD1222 recipients tested seropositive at baseline.

Germline CDR1 SGHVS, CDR2 FQNEAQ. The CDR3 has 15 residues. J lost 6 bases, V lost 4 bases, and 7 bases had no gene match. Profiled with immunoSEQ multiplex PCR; TCRdb holds only in-frame clones, not every one. Here the sample spans 150,000 to 200,000 clones, around nine tenths being singletons. The gene calls are TRBV7-8 and TRBJ1-1; 11 positions match TRBD1. This sequence was found in an adult who received the AZD1222 COVID-19 vaccine. The sample was peripheral blood, taken 28 days after the second AZD1222 dose. The CDR3 region has the DNA TGTGCCAGCAGCTGGGGACAGGGGGGGAGCGCTGAAGCTTTCTTT. Encoded protein: CASSWGQGGSAEAFF.